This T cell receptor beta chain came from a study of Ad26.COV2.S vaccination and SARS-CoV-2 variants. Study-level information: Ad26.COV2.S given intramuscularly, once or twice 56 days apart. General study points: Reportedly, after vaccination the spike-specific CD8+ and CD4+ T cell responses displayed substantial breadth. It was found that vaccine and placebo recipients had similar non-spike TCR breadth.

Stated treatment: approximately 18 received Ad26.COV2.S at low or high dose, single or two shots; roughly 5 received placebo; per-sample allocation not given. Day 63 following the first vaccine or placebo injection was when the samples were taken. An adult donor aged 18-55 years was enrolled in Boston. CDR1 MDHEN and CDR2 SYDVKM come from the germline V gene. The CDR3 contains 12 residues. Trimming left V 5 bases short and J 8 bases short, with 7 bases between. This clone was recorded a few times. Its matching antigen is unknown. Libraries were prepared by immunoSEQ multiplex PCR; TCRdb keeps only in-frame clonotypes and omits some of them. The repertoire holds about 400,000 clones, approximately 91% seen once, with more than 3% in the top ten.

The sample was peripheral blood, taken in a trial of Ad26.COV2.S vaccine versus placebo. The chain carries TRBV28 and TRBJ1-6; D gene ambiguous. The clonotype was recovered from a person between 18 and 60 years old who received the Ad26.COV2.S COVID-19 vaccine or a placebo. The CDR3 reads CASSGPHSPLHF. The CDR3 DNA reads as TGTGCCAGCAGTGGCCCCCATTCACCCCTCCACTTT. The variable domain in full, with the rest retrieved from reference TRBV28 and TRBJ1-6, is DVKVTQSSRYLVKRTGEKVFLECVQDMDHENMFWYRQDPGLGLRLIYFSYDVKMKEKGDIPEGYSVSREKKERFSLILESASTNQTSMYLCASSGPHSPLHFGNGTRLTVT.